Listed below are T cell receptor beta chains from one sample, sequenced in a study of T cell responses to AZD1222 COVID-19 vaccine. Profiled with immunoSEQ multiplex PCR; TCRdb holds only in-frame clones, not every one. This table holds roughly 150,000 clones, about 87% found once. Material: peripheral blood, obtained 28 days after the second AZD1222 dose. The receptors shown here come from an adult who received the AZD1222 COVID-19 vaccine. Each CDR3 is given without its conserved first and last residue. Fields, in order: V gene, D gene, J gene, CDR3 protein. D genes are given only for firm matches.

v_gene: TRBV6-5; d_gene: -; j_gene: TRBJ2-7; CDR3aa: ASSRAGSAYEQY
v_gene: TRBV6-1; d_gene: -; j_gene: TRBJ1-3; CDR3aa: ASSDFLGGSSGNTIY
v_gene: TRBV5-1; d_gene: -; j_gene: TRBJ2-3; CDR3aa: ASSLEGDTQY
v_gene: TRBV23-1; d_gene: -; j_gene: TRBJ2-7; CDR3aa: ASSQRGTSYEQY
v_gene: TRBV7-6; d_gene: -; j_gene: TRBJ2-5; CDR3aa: ASSLVRTGTETQY
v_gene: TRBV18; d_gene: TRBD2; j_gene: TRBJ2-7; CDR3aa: ASSPRGGGPYEQY
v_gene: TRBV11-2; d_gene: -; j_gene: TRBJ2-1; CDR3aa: ASSSELYNEQF
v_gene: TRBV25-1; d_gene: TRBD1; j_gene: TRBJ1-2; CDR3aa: ASSEDRASYGYT
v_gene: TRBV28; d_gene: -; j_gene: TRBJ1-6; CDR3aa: ASSTPGRGGNSPLH
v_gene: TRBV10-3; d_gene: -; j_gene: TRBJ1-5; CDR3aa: AISESGVSNQPQH
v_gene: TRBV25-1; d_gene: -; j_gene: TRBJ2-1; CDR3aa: ASSEAGLARDEQF
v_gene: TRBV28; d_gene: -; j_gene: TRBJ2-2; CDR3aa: ASSLALGLTNTGELF
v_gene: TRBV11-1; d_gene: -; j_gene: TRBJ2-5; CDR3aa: ASSLVVAGTQY
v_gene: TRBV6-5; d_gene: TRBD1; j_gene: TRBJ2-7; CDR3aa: ASSPGGVDYEQY
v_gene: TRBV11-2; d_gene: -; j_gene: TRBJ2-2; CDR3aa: ASSLDVGSPTGELF
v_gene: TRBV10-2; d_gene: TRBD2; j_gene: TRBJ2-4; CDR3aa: ASRDGLELAKNIQY
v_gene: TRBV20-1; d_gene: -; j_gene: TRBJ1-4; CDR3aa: SASSTGGINEKLF
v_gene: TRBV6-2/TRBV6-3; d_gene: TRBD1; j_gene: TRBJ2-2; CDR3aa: ASSSRDRSGELF